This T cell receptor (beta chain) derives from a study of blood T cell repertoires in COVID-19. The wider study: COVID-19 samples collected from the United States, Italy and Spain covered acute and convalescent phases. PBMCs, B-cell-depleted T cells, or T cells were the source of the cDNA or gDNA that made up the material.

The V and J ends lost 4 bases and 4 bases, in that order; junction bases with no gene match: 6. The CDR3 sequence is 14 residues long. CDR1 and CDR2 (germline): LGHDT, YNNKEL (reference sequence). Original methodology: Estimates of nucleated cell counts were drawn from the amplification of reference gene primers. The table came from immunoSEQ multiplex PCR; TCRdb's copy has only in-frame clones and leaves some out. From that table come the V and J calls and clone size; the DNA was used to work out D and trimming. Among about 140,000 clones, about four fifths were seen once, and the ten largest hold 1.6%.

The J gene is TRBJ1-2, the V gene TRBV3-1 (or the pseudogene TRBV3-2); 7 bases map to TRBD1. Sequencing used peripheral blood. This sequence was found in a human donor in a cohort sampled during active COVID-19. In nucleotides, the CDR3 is TGTGCCAGCAGCCTCCGGGACAGCTTCTATGGCTACACCTTC. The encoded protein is CASSLRDSFYGYTF.